Below, one TCR beta chain is given with its context. The antigen it binds to is not known. Nothing much larger sits one base from this clone, and base qualities are not available. Library construction relied on the immunoSEQ multiplex PCR assay. For most patients, genomic DNA was isolated with the Qiagen DNeasy Blood and Tissue Kit and sent frozen to Adaptive Biotechnologies for TCR sequencing. For most patients, genomic DNA was subjected to high-throughput TCR-beta CDR3 sequencing by Adaptive Biotechnologies. The original pipeline was this. Adaptive's ImmunoSEQ software supplied the TCR sequencing data for 18 patients, while MiXCR and VDJtools were used to process a few other patients. To correct CD4 versus CD8 sorting errors, sequences present in both subsets at a frequency ratio below 5:1 were removed. CDR3 nucleotide sequences shared between donor and recipient were removed because the origin of such sequences could not be assigned. Alloreactive clones required at least 2-fold expansion over unstimulated cells and minimum CFSE-low frequency of 0.002% (template counts) or 0.001% (read counts). Mappable clones were those detected in sequenced pre-transplant spleen, lymph node, or MLR CFSE-low populations of the donor or recipient. The cumulative frequency of alloreactive clones was calculated as a percentage of all sequences, weighted by copy number. Entries here come from immuneACCESS through TCRdb and include only in-frame sequences with V and J called. Some clones fail to appear in such tables; in the studies checked, an unresolved V gene covers under half of the shortfall, and the cause of the remainder is unknown. V and J calls and clone size come straight from that table; D and trimming were deduced from the DNA. The sample table holds about 85,000 clones, of which 85% to 95% were seen once. In total, the top ten clones hold about 7.3% of the sample.

This sample was taken from a study of graft-versus-host responses after intestinal transplantation (dated by TCRdb to the early 2020s). Regarding the study in general: Multivisceral, liver-intestinal, or isolated intestinal transplants were received by the recipients. After intestinal transplantation, graft-versus-host and host-versus-graft alloreactive T cell clones in the graft, circulation and bone marrow were tracked using bulk TCR-beta CDR3 sequencing. To identify alloreactive clones, pre-transplant mixed lymphocyte reaction products were sequenced and then compared with unstimulated pre-transplant donor and recipient T cells. Every recipient was given anti-thymocyte globulin induction, followed by around three years of maintenance tacrolimus and steroids. A peak of at least 4% donor T cells among recipient peripheral blood mononuclear cells was the definition used for donor T cell macrochimerism. The cohort enrolled approximately 24 intestinal transplant recipients including one retransplant, and 3 patients lacking pretransplant specimens were excluded. Samples from a few later patients were sequenced in-house on an Illumina MiSeq with MiXCR processing rather than by the commercial service. Paper-wide results and their limitations: GvH clones were detected in recipient bone marrow, and some appeared earlier in ileal mucosa or blood, consistent with an intestinal mucosal origin. The conclusions were limited by the relatively low number and heterogeneity of the intestinal transplant patients. Early after transplant, declines in HvG clones were associated with peak levels of circulating GvH clones. Patients with donor T cell macrochimerism had high GvH to HvG T cell clonal ratios in their allografts.

The sample's time point label, decoded: cells obtained before transplantation from donor or recipient. CD3+CD4+ and CD3+CD8+ populations were FACS-sorted from unstimulated pre-transplant donor and recipient cells taken from spleen or lymph nodes. The CDR3, from cysteine to phenylalanine, totals 14 residues. The entry retains the CDR3 DNA only, 42 bases that are in frame from base 1. The chain employs TRBV21-1 and TRBJ2-7; TRBD1, the D gene given by the table, was not confirmed from the DNA. TRBV21-1 is classified as a pseudogene. The sequence was obtained from a human donor who was the organ donor for an intestinal transplant. The material was unstimulated CD8+ T cells sorted from spleen or lymph node cells, obtained before transplant. The nucleotides read TGTGCCAGCAGCAACGACCAGGACTCCTACGAGCAGTACTTC. This gives the protein CASSNDQDSYEQYF.